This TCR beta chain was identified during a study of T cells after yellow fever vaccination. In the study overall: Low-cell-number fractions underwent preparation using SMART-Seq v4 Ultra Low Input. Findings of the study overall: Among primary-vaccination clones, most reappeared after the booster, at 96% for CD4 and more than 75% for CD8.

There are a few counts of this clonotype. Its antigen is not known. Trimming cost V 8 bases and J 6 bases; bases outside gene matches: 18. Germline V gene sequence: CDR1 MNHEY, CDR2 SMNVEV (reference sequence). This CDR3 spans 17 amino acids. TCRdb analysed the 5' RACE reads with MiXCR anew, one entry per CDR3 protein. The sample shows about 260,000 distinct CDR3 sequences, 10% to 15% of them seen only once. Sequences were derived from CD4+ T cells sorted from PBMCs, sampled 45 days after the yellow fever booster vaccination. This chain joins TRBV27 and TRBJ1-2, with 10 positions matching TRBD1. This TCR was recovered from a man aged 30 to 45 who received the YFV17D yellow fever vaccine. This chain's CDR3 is CASAPSRSTGGLDGYTF. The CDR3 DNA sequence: TGTGCCAGCGCTCCCTCGAGGTCGACAGGGGGCCTCGATGGCTACACCTTC.